This TCR beta chain was sequenced during a study of cytomegalovirus exposure and HLA in healthy donors. The V gene lost 6 bases and the J gene lost 1 base, with 13 bases spanning the gap. This CDR3 region has 15 residues. CDR1 and CDR2 (germline): MNHEY, SVGAGI. It was with 60 Vbeta and 13 Jbeta primers that the PCR ran. Method: immunoSEQ multiplex PCR; TCRdb's copy keeps in-frame clones and lacks some. Here the sample spans about 130,000 clones, about two thirds being singletons. The sample consisted of PBMCs. The chain couples TRBV6-5 to TRBJ1-5, with a possible D match to TRBD1 (5 bases). This receptor was identified in a human donor in good health. The CDR3 spells CASRPGGSSNQPQHF. DNA for the CDR3: TGTGCCAGCAGGCCCGGGGGTAGCAGCAATCAGCCCCAGCATTTT.